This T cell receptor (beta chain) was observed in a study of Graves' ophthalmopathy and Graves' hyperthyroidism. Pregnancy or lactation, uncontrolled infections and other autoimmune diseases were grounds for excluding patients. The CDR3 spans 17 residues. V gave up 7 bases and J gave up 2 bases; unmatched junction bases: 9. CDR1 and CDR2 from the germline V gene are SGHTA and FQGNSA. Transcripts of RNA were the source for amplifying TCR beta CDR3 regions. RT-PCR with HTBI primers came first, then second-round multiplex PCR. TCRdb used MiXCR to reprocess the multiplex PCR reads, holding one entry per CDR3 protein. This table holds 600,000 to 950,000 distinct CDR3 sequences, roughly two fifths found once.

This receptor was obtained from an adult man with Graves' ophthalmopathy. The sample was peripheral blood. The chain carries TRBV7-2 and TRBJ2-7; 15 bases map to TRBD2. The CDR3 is CASTTGLAGGVTYEQYF. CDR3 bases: TGTGCCAGCACCACGGGACTAGCGGGAGGCGTTACCTACGAGCAGTACTTC.